This T cell receptor beta chain comes out of a study of tumor-infiltrating lymphocytes in primary liver carcinoma. J lost 0 bases, V lost 5 bases, and 2 bases had no gene match. Germline V CDR1 and CDR2: MNHEY, SVGAGI. The CDR3 is made up of 14 amino acids. The authors made TCR beta cDNA from 400 to 550 ng total RNA with a constant-region primer. Employing slightly modified ARM-PCR, three nested multiplex PCR rounds were run, and these gave rise to the TCR beta libraries. A C-beta reverse primer and TRBV1-TRBV30 forward primers served in each of the first two PCR rounds, at 9 to 10 cycles apiece. From the multiplex PCR reads, TCRdb called clonotypes with MiXCR, one entry per CDR3 protein. Of some 120,000 distinct CDR3 sequences listed, 50% to 70% are singletons. Co-extraction of both nucleic acids (RNA and DNA) used about 20-33 mg of unsorted bulk tissue. There are many counts of this clonotype.

The specimen was liver tumor tissue from sampling region 1. Described subset: tumor region T1, superior pole. The TCR was taken from a woman between 55 and 75 years old with primary liver carcinoma and hepatitis B virus infection. J is TRBJ1-1 and V is TRBV6-5; 8 nucleotides match TRBD1. CDR3 sequence (DNA): TGTGCCAGCAGTCTGGACAGGGTGAACACTGAAGCTTTCTTT. As protein: CASSLDRVNTEAFF.